This TCR beta chain was sequenced during a study of cytomegalovirus exposure and HLA in healthy donors. Regarding the study as a whole: Among the sequence variants, a highly shared cluster was likely an artifact of sequencing. By a later analysis, the bulk of CMV-associated TCR beta chains appeared HLA-restricted. A missense variant in DCLRE1C was later tied to TCR beta V- and J-gene trimming.

Germline loops: CDR1 KGHSH, CDR2 LQKENI. CDR3 size: 16 residues. Trimming took 6 bases from V and 7 from J; bases not matched to a gene: 13. In the case of this clone: Its antigen is unidentified.

Vbeta (60) and Jbeta (13) primers were used in the PCR. Assay used: immunoSEQ multiplex PCR; TCRdb lists only in-frame clones, some missing. This sample has 120,000 or so clones, with roughly four fifths found just once. The V call is TRBV18, the J call TRBJ2-1, with TRBD1 matching over 9 bases. Source material: PBMCs. This TCR came from a woman aged 35 to 49 in good health and CMV-seropositive. The CDR3 is CASSRSRDRVKNEQFF. CDR3 DNA sequence: TGTGCCAGCTCCCGGTCGCGGGACAGGGTAAAAAATGAGCAGTTCTTC.